This T cell receptor (beta chain) emerged from a study of blood T cell repertoires in COVID-19. V lost 4 bases, J lost 5 bases, and 26 bases lay in between. Germline CDR1 reads LNHDA; CDR2 reads SQIVND (reference sequence). The CDR3 length is 18 residues. In the original processing: Quantification of nucleated cells was approximated via reference gene primer amplification. The data were produced by immunoSEQ multiplex PCR, yet TCRdb's version contains in-frame clones alone and is incomplete. V, J and clone size reflect that table, while D and trimming were determined from the DNA. The table includes 95,000 to 100,000 clones, roughly 84% detected once.

This clonotype was obtained from an older woman with acute or convalescent COVID-19. V gene TRBV19 combines with J gene TRBJ1-2; D possibly corresponds to TRBD1 (6 bases). The source material was peripheral blood. CDR3 region: CASSTTSGTRHREYGYTF. Here the CDR3 DNA reads TGTGCCAGTAGTACCACATCCGGGACACGACACCGAGAGTATGGCTACACCTTC.